The clone carrying this T cell receptor beta chain was found a few times. The antigen is not known. The sample comes from a study of post-analysis software for immune sequencing data. As for the study in general: The study covered relapsing-remitting, secondary progressive and progressive-relapsing courses of multiple sclerosis.

Deletions cut 2 bases from V and 5 bases from J, with 15 bases between. Germline lookup yields CDR1 DFQATT and CDR2 SNEGSKA (reference sequence). The CDR3 runs to 14 residues. Study-wide results and caveats: Relative to controls, patients had about five TRBV segments at higher frequency, with TRBV5-6, TRBV5-1 and TRBV20-1 among these.

Unique molecular identifiers tagged the TCR beta cDNA libraries. The yield from approximately 1 to 10 million T cells was 500,000 or so cDNA molecules in total. One entry per CDR3 protein results from TCRdb running MiXCR on the PCR reads. The sample yields roughly 600,000 distinct CDR3 sequences, roughly 46% seen once. This TCR derives from a girl aged 5 to 17 with multiple sclerosis. The chain links TRBV20-1 to TRBJ2-5, with D perhaps matching TRBD2 (6 bases). Source material: blood. CDR3 sequence (DNA): TGCAGTGCTAGATCAGATGGAGGGAAGGAGACCCAGTACTTC. Protein product: CSARSDGGKETQYF.